This TCR beta chain was profiled in a study of identical twins. Broader study findings: A lower insertion count was a feature of abundant cord blood beta clonotypes, with no such feature in memory repertoires.

Only a few counts were recorded for this clonotype. Antigen specificity is unknown. MiXCR, applied by TCRdb to the 5' RACE reads, yields one record per CDR3 protein. The table has some 730,000 distinct CDR3 sequences, about 18% seen once. A further study also used this sample, focusing on T cells expressing NK-cell markers. From that paper: Sorted CD3+CD56-NKG2C+, CD3+CD56+NKG2C- and CD3+CD56+NKG2C+ T cells were the source of the TCR beta repertoires. Several donors showed these clonotypes also leading the CD3+CD56-NKG2C+ fraction. Questions lingered over whether expanded NKG2C+ T cell clones were HCMV-specific.

The receptor was derived from a woman in her late teens or twenties in good health. The sample consisted of PBMCs.

The chain's CDR3 is CASSVPGQGTPYF. The CDR3, as DNA: TGTGCCAGCAGTGTACCGGGACAGGGAACTCCGTACTTC. This chain connects TRBV12-3 or TRBV12-4 to TRBJ2-4, with 9 nucleotides matching TRBD1. The CDR3 is 13 residues long. J was trimmed by 15 bases and V by 5 bases; bases with no gene match: 11.